Listed below are T cell receptor beta chains from one sample, sequenced in a study of blood T cell repertoires in COVID-19. Assay: immunoSEQ multiplex PCR; the TCRdb copy retains only in-frame clones and omits some. This sample has about 300,000 clones, with 90% found just once. Sequenced input: peripheral blood. These receptors were taken from a woman between 25 and 40 years old with COVID-19, enrolled during active disease. CDR3s include the opening cysteine and the closing phenylalanine or tryptophan. The order of the fields is J gene, D gene, V gene, CDR3 length, clone size, CDR3 DNA, CDR3 protein. The D gene is left open where the match is weak. Some rows have no size entry. The others give once, few or many, or a class for an expanded clone.

J gene: TRBJ2-7
D gene: TRBD1
V gene: TRBV10-3
CDR3 length: 13
clone size: .
CDR3 DNA: TGTGCCATCAGGACAGGGTTCTCCTACGAGCAGTACTTC
CDR3 protein: CAIRTGFSYEQYF

J gene: TRBJ2-7
D gene: .
V gene: TRBV11-2
CDR3 length: 14
clone size: .
CDR3 DNA: TGTGCCAGCAGCTTAGATCCGATACTATACGAGCAGTACTTC
CDR3 protein: CASSLDPILYEQYF

J gene: TRBJ1-2
D gene: TRBD1
V gene: TRBV23-1
CDR3 length: 16
clone size: .
CDR3 DNA: TGCGCCAGCCTCCCCCTCCGGGACAGGGGGCACCGGGGCTACACCTTC
CDR3 protein: CASLPLRDRGHRGYTF

J gene: TRBJ2-1
D gene: TRBD1
V gene: TRBV24-1
CDR3 length: 16
clone size: .
CDR3 DNA: TGTGCCACCAGTGATTTTGCAAGGACAGGGCACAATGAGCAGTTCTTC
CDR3 protein: CATSDFARTGHNEQFF

J gene: TRBJ2-2
D gene: .
V gene: TRBV4-1
CDR3 length: 15
clone size: .
CDR3 DNA: TGCGCCAGCAGCCGAACAGGCGGCGGGGTCGGGGAGCTGTTTTTT
CDR3 protein: CASSRTGGGVGELFF

J gene: TRBJ1-5
D gene: TRBD1
V gene: TRBV4-1
CDR3 length: 16
clone size: .
CDR3 DNA: TGCGCCAGCAGCCTTATACAGGGGGAGGCCGGGTGGCCCCAGCATTTT
CDR3 protein: CASSLIQGEAGWPQHF

J gene: TRBJ1-4
D gene: .
V gene: TRBV30
CDR3 length: 16
clone size: .
CDR3 DNA: TGTGCCTGGAGAGTAGATCGGGGGAGCCCTAATGAAAAACTGTTTTTT
CDR3 protein: CAWRVDRGSPNEKLFF

J gene: TRBJ1-5
D gene: .
V gene: TRBV30
CDR3 length: 15
clone size: .
CDR3 DNA: TGTGCCTGGAGCGGGAGGGGGGGGAGGCTTCAGCCCCAGCATTTT
CDR3 protein: CAWSGRGGRLQPQHF

J gene: TRBJ2-7
D gene: .
V gene: TRBV4-1
CDR3 length: 13
clone size: .
CDR3 DNA: TGCGCCAGCAGCCGGGACATATCCTACGAGCAGTACTTC
CDR3 protein: CASSRDISYEQYF

J gene: TRBJ2-1
D gene: TRBD1
V gene: TRBV18
CDR3 length: 14
clone size: .
CDR3 DNA: TGTGCCAGCTCGTATCAACAGGGGGCCGCTGAGCAGTTCTTC
CDR3 protein: CASSYQQGAAEQFF

J gene: TRBJ1-3
D gene: .
V gene: TRBV5-4
CDR3 length: 14
clone size: .
CDR3 DNA: TGTGCCAGCAGCAACGGACAGTCTGGAAACACCATATATTTT
CDR3 protein: CASSNGQSGNTIYF

J gene: TRBJ2-1
D gene: .
V gene: TRBV7-3
CDR3 length: 14
clone size: .
CDR3 DNA: TGTGCCAGCAGCTTACAAGCGGCCTTCGGGGAGCAGTTCTTC
CDR3 protein: CASSLQAAFGEQFF

J gene: TRBJ2-7
D gene: .
V gene: TRBV6-2/TRBV6-3
CDR3 length: 12
clone size: .
CDR3 DNA: TGTGCCAGCAGCCGAACTCGCTACGAGCAGTACTTC
CDR3 protein: CASSRTRYEQYF

J gene: TRBJ2-5
D gene: TRBD1
V gene: TRBV7-7
CDR3 length: 15
clone size: once
CDR3 DNA: TGTGCTAGCAGCCTCGACCGGACAGGGGGAGAGACCCAGTACTTC
CDR3 protein: CASSLDRTGGETQYF

J gene: TRBJ2-5
D gene: TRBD1
V gene: TRBV5-5
CDR3 length: 15
clone size: .
CDR3 DNA: TGTGCCAGCAGCTTCACAGGGGGCGCGGGAGAGACCCAGTACTTC
CDR3 protein: CASSFTGGAGETQYF

J gene: TRBJ2-2
D gene: TRBD1
V gene: TRBV9
CDR3 length: 15
clone size: .
CDR3 DNA: TGTGCCAGCAGCCCACAGGACAGGACCCCCGGGGAGCTGTTTTTT
CDR3 protein: CASSPQDRTPGELFF

J gene: TRBJ2-7
D gene: .
V gene: TRBV2
CDR3 length: 14
clone size: .
CDR3 DNA: TGTGCCAGCAGCCCAGGGTACGGGCGGAAAGAGCAGTACTTC
CDR3 protein: CASSPGYGRKEQYF

J gene: TRBJ1-6
D gene: .
V gene: TRBV14
CDR3 length: 13
clone size: once
CDR3 DNA: TGTGCCAGCAGCGAGGAGCATAATTCACCCCTCCACTTT
CDR3 protein: CASSEEHNSPLHF

J gene: TRBJ2-1
D gene: TRBD2
V gene: TRBV2
CDR3 length: 16
clone size: .
CDR3 DNA: TGTGCCAGCAGTGATCTTAGCGGGAGAGAGAGGGATGAGCAGTTCTTC
CDR3 protein: CASSDLSGRERDEQFF

J gene: TRBJ2-7
D gene: TRBD2
V gene: TRBV5-5
CDR3 length: 19
clone size: .
CDR3 DNA: TGTGCCAGCAGCCCGACCCCTAGCGGGATAGGAATGGGCTCCTACGAGCAGTACTTC
CDR3 protein: CASSPTPSGIGMGSYEQYF

J gene: TRBJ1-2
D gene: TRBD1
V gene: TRBV7-8
CDR3 length: 15
clone size: .
CDR3 DNA: TGTGCCAGCAGCTTAGCCAAGAGACAGGGCTATGGCTACACCTTC
CDR3 protein: CASSLAKRQGYGYTF

J gene: TRBJ1-4
D gene: TRBD1
V gene: TRBV7-2
CDR3 length: 15
clone size: .
CDR3 DNA: TGTGCCAGCAGCCCGCAGACAGGGGCTAATGAAAAACTGTTTTTT
CDR3 protein: CASSPQTGANEKLFF

J gene: TRBJ2-3
D gene: TRBD1
V gene: TRBV9
CDR3 length: 15
clone size: .
CDR3 DNA: TGTGCCAGCAGCGTGACAGGGTGGGGCACAGATACGCAGTATTTT
CDR3 protein: CASSVTGWGTDTQYF

J gene: TRBJ1-2
D gene: .
V gene: TRBV28
CDR3 length: 14
clone size: .
CDR3 DNA: TGTGCCAGCAGTGAGGGTGGGACTAACTATGGCTACACCTTC
CDR3 protein: CASSEGGTNYGYTF

J gene: TRBJ2-7
D gene: .
V gene: TRBV7-2
CDR3 length: 15
clone size: .
CDR3 DNA: TGTGCCAGCAGCCCCCCTTTCAGGGGCTCCTACGAGCAGTACTTC
CDR3 protein: CASSPPFRGSYEQYF

J gene: TRBJ1-5
D gene: .
V gene: TRBV21-1
CDR3 length: 14
clone size: once
CDR3 DNA: TGTGCCAGCAGCAGCAGACAGGGGGATCAGCCCCAGCATTTT
CDR3 protein: CASSSRQGDQPQHF

J gene: TRBJ2-1
D gene: .
V gene: TRBV10-1
CDR3 length: 14
clone size: .
CDR3 DNA: TGCGCCAGCAGACCAGGGTCCCGACCTGATGAGCAGTTCTTC
CDR3 protein: CASRPGSRPDEQFF

J gene: TRBJ2-2
D gene: TRBD1
V gene: TRBV4-2
CDR3 length: 17
clone size: .
CDR3 DNA: TGTGCCAGCAGCCAAGTTCCAGGACAGGGGTTCACCGGGGAGCTGTTTTTT
CDR3 protein: CASSQVPGQGFTGELFF

J gene: TRBJ1-1
D gene: .
V gene: TRBV5-1
CDR3 length: 14
clone size: .
CDR3 DNA: TGCGCCAGCAGAACTGGGGGCGCGGACACTGAAGCTTTCTTT
CDR3 protein: CASRTGGADTEAFF

J gene: TRBJ2-7
D gene: .
V gene: TRBV18
CDR3 length: 15
clone size: .
CDR3 DNA: TGTGCCAGCTCAGCGAACAGGGTTAGGCCTTACGAGCAGTACTTC
CDR3 protein: CASSANRVRPYEQYF

J gene: TRBJ1-1
D gene: .
V gene: TRBV5-1
CDR3 length: 15
clone size: .
CDR3 DNA: TGCGCCAGCAGCTCATGGACAATTCAGAACACTGAAGCTTTCTTT
CDR3 protein: CASSSWTIQNTEAFF

J gene: TRBJ1-6
D gene: .
V gene: TRBV9
CDR3 length: 12
clone size: .
CDR3 DNA: TGTGCCAGCGGTCAACTTAATTCACCCCTCCACTTT
CDR3 protein: CASGQLNSPLHF

J gene: TRBJ1-2
D gene: .
V gene: TRBV6-5
CDR3 length: 13
clone size: once
CDR3 DNA: TGTGCCAGCAGAAGAACGGGGGGCTATGGCTACACCTTC
CDR3 protein: CASRRTGGYGYTF

J gene: TRBJ1-5
D gene: .
V gene: TRBV19
CDR3 length: 16
clone size: .
CDR3 DNA: TGTGCCAGCCAGATACAGGGTGGATCCAGCAATCAGCCCCAGCATTTT
CDR3 protein: CASQIQGGSSNQPQHF

J gene: TRBJ1-4
D gene: .
V gene: TRBV9
CDR3 length: 18
clone size: .
CDR3 DNA: TGTGCCAGCAGCTCCCCCCGGGACACGGACCTGGGTAATGAAAAACTGTTTTTT
CDR3 protein: CASSSPRDTDLGNEKLFF

J gene: TRBJ2-7
D gene: TRBD2
V gene: TRBV29-1
CDR3 length: 13
clone size: .
CDR3 DNA: TGCAGCGTTGGCGGGGGTCTGTCTACGGCGCAGTACTTC
CDR3 protein: CSVGGGLSTAQYF

J gene: TRBJ2-7
D gene: TRBD2
V gene: TRBV15
CDR3 length: 12
clone size: .
CDR3 DNA: TGTGCCACCTACAGCGGGAGAGGCGAGCAGTACTTC
CDR3 protein: CATYSGRGEQYF

J gene: TRBJ1-1
D gene: .
V gene: TRBV7-2
CDR3 length: 13
clone size: .
CDR3 DNA: TGTGCCAGCAGCTTAGACAGGGCGTTTGAAGCTTTCTTT
CDR3 protein: CASSLDRAFEAFF

J gene: TRBJ1-1
D gene: .
V gene: TRBV30
CDR3 length: 14
clone size: .
CDR3 DNA: TGTGCCTGGAGCCAGGACACGGAGAACACTGAAGCTTTCTTT
CDR3 protein: CAWSQDTENTEAFF

J gene: TRBJ1-3
D gene: TRBD1
V gene: TRBV12-3/TRBV12-4
CDR3 length: 13
clone size: .
CDR3 DNA: TGTGCCAGCAGTCCGACAGGGAGAAACACCATATATTTT
CDR3 protein: CASSPTGRNTIYF

J gene: TRBJ2-5
D gene: TRBD1
V gene: TRBV28
CDR3 length: 16
clone size: once
CDR3 DNA: TGTGCCAGCAGTTTACGCACTGGGACAGGGTGGAAGACCCAGTACTTC
CDR3 protein: CASSLRTGTGWKTQYF

J gene: TRBJ2-1
D gene: TRBD1
V gene: TRBV5-1
CDR3 length: 14
clone size: .
CDR3 DNA: TGCGCCAGCAGTGAAGACAGGGTCTACAATGAGCAGTTCTTC
CDR3 protein: CASSEDRVYNEQFF

J gene: TRBJ1-2
D gene: TRBD1
V gene: TRBV30
CDR3 length: 13
clone size: .
CDR3 DNA: TGTGCCTGGAGTGTTTGGACAGGACAGGGCTACACCTTC
CDR3 protein: CAWSVWTGQGYTF

J gene: TRBJ2-7
D gene: .
V gene: TRBV7-2
CDR3 length: 15
clone size: .
CDR3 DNA: TGTGCCAGCAGCCCGCCGGGGGACTTAGCCTACGAGCAGTACTTC
CDR3 protein: CASSPPGDLAYEQYF

J gene: TRBJ1-2
D gene: .
V gene: TRBV6-5
CDR3 length: 15
clone size: .
CDR3 DNA: TGTGCCAGCAGTTACTCGAGGGCAGCTAACTATGGCTACACCTTC
CDR3 protein: CASSYSRAANYGYTF

J gene: TRBJ2-7
D gene: .
V gene: TRBV6-5
CDR3 length: 14
clone size: once
CDR3 DNA: TGTGCCAGCAGCGACGCGGGGTCGAGGTACGAGCAGTACTTC
CDR3 protein: CASSDAGSRYEQYF

J gene: TRBJ2-7
D gene: .
V gene: TRBV6-5
CDR3 length: 15
clone size: once
CDR3 DNA: TGTGCCAGCAACGTATACTGGTCGGGGACCTACGAGCAGTACTTC
CDR3 protein: CASNVYWSGTYEQYF